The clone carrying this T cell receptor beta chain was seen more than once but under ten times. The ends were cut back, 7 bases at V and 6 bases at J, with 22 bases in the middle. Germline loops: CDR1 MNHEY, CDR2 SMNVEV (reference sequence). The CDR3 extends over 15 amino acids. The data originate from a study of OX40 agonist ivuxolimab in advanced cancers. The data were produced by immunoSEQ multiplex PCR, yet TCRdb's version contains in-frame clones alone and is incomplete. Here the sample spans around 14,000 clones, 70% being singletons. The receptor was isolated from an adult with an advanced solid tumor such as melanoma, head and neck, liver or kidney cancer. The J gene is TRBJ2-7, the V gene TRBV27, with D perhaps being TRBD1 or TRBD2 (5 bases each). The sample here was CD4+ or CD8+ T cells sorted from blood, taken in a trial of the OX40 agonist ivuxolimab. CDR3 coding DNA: TGTGCCAGCATCCCTGTGGGACCACACGGAGGCGAGCAGTACTTC. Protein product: CASIPVGPHGGEQYF.